The clone carrying this TCR beta chain was found a few times. The antigen is undetermined. This sample stems from a study of T cell responses to AZD1222 COVID-19 vaccine. Study-level results: Most donors were white British and more were female, and clonal diversity was possibly underestimated. Of the AZD1222 recipients, only 5 to 7 were seropositive at baseline.

The table came from immunoSEQ multiplex PCR; TCRdb's copy has only in-frame clones and leaves some out. Of about 120,000 clones in the sample, 88% were seen once. The CDR3 has 15 residues. J gave up 1 base and V 6 bases, and 7 bases lay outside the gene matches. The germline gives CDR1 MNHEY, CDR2 SVGAGI. This TCR was recovered from an adult who received the AZD1222 COVID-19 vaccine. The source was peripheral blood, collected 28 days after the second AZD1222 dose. The J gene is TRBJ2-7, the V gene TRBV6-5, with TRBD1 matching over 9 bases. DNA for the CDR3: TGTGCCAGCAGGACGGACAGGGGTGGTTCCTACGAGCAGTACTTC. Its protein product is CASRTDRGGSYEQYF.